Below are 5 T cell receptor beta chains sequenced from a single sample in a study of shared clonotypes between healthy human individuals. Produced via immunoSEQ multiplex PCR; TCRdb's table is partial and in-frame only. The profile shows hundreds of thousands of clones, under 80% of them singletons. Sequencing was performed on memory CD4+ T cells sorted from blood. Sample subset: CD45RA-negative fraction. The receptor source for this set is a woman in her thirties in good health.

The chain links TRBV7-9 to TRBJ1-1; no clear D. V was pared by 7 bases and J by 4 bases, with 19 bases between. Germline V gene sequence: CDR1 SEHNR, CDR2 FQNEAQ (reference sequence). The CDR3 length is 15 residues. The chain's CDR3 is CASTSAPILSTEAFF. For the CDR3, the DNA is TGTGCCAGCACATCTGCCCCAATCCTGAGCACTGAAGCTTTCTTT.

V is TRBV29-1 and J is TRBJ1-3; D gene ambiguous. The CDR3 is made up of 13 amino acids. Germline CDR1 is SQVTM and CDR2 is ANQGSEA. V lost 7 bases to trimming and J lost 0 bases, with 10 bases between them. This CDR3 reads CSGRRPSGNTIYF. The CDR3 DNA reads TGCAGCGGGAGACGGCCCTCTGGAAACACCATATATTTT. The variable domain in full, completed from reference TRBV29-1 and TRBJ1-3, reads SAVISQKPSRDICQRGTSLTIQCQVDSQVTMMFWYRQQPGQSLTLIATANQGSEATYESGFVIDKFPISRPNLTFSTLTVSNMSPEDSSIYLCSGRRPSGNTIYFGEGSWLTVV.

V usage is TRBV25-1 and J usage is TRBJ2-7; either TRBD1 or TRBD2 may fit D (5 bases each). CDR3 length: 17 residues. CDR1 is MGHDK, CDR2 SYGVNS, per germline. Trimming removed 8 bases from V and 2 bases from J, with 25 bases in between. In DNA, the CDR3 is TGTGCCAGCTTACCCTCGGGGCTCCTAAACTGGGCCTACGAGCAGTACTTC. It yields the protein CASLPSGLLNWAYEQYF.

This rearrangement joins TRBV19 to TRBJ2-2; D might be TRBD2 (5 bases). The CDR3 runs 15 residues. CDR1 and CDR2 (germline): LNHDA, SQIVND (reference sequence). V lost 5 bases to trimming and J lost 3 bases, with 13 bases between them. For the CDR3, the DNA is TGTGCCAGTAGTCTCGGGCGGGTCGACACCGGGGAGCTGTTTTTT. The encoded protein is CASSLGRVDTGELFF. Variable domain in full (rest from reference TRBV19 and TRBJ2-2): DGGITQSPKYLFRKEGQNVTLSCEQNLNHDAMYWYRQDPGQGLRLIYYSQIVNDFQKGDIAEGYSVSREKKESFPLTVTSAQKNPTAFYLCASSLGRVDTGELFFGEGSRLTVL.

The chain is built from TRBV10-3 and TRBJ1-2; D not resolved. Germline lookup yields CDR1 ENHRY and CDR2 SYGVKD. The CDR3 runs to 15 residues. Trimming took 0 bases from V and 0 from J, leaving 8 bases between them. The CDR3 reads CAISESGLTNYGYTF. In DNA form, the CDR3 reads TGTGCCATCAGTGAGTCTGGACTAACTAACTATGGCTACACCTTC.